The next 20 T cell receptor beta chains were all read from a single sample in a study of human T cells and chemical hapten exposure. The time point was: patch test 2, 6 weeks after DPC sensitization. Treatment meaning: therapeutic diphenylcyclopropenone sensitization with weekly scalp DPC. TCRdb itself ran the RACE reads through MiXCR, one entry per CDR3 protein. The sample includes more than 70,000 distinct CDR3 sequences, 11% of them seen just once. The source material was whole blood, sampled in connection with sensitization to the hapten diphenylcyclopropenone (DPC). The receptors were sampled from a man in his late teens or twenties with alopecia areata. Some clones in this sample may be carry-over from other donors' samples.

The chain carries TRBV28 and TRBJ2-1; 11 bases are a match to TRBD2. Germline lookup yields CDR1 MDHEN and CDR2 SYDVKM. V was clipped by 5 bases and J by 9 bases; unmatched bases: 12. The CDR3 consists of 16 residues. The CDR3 sequence is CASSPRLAGSLGEQFF. In nucleotides, the CDR3 is TGTGCCAGCAGTCCGCGACTAGCGGGGTCTTTGGGTGAGCAGTTCTTC.

This clonotype has at least ten counts. The chain is built from TRBV7-8 and TRBJ2-7, with 7 bases matching TRBD2. V shed 1 base and J 2 bases; nucleotides not matched to a gene: 11. The CDR3 is made up of 17 amino acids. In germline, CDR1 is SGHVS, CDR2 FQNEAQ. The CDR3 region has the DNA TGTGCCAGCAGCTTAGGAGTGCGGAGCGGGGTGACCTACGAGCAGTACGTC. It yields the protein CASSLGVRSGVTYEQYV.

The sample holds a few counts of this clonotype. The chain employs TRBV7-9 and TRBJ2-1, with 9 nucleotides matching TRBD2. The junction had 6 bases not matched to a gene; V was cut back by 5 bases and J by 4 bases. In germline, CDR1 is SEHNR, CDR2 FQNEAQ (reference sequence). This CDR3 region has 15 residues. CDR3 amino acids: CASSPRAGGYNEQFF. Written as DNA, the CDR3 is TGTGCCAGCAGCCCCCGGGCGGGGGGGTACAATGAGCAGTTCTTC.

The V and J genes are TRBV29-1 and TRBJ2-7, with D perhaps TRBD1 (5 bases). Trimming shortened V by 6 bases and J by 6 bases, and 12 bases separated the two germline ends. The CDR3 has 11 amino acids. Germline CDR1 and CDR2: SQVTM and ANQGSEA. Here the CDR3 reads CSVPWGAEQYF. For the CDR3, the DNA is TGCAGCGTCCCGTGGGGCGCCGAGCAGTACTTC.

Only a few counts were recorded for this clonotype. The V and J genes are TRBV7-9 and TRBJ1-6; unclear D gene. Germline values: CDR1 SEHNR, CDR2 FQNEAQ (reference sequence). The CDR3 has 15 residues. Trimming stripped 4 bases from V and 5 bases from J, with 12 bases between. The CDR3 loop reads CASSSIGVNNSPLHF. DNA for the CDR3: TGTGCCAGCAGCTCCATCGGGGTTAATAATTCACCCCTCCACTTT.

The V and J genes are TRBV6-2 or TRBV6-3 and TRBJ2-5, with TRBD2 identical over 9 bases. The CDR3 consists of 14 residues. Germline V gene sequence: CDR1 MNHEY, CDR2 SVGEGT. With V trimmed by 7 bases and J by 0 bases, 3 bases remained unmatched. CDR3 DNA sequence: TGTGCCAGCACCCGGACTAGCGACCAAGAGACCCAGTACTTC. It is translated as CASTRTSDQETQYF.

This clonotype was observed many times. The genes are TRBV2 and TRBJ1-6, with a possible D match to TRBD1 (5 bases). In germline, CDR1 is SNHLY, CDR2 FYNNEI. Trimming cost V 1 base and J 14 bases, with 27 bases left between them. CDR3 length equals 18 residues. CDR3 protein: CASSEDLGQIILGATLHF. CDR3 coding DNA: TGTGCCAGCAGTGAAGATCTGGGGCAGATTATCCTAGGGGCAACCCTCCACTTT.

In this sample, this clonotype turned up many times. The chain carries TRBV4-1 and TRBJ1-1; D is unclear. The germline V gene has CDR1 MGHRA and CDR2 YSYEKL. The ends were cut back, 1 base at V and 4 bases at J, with 10 bases in the middle. This CDR3 comprises 14 residues. The CDR3 protein is CASSQVWSSTEAFF. Written as DNA, the CDR3 is TGCGCCAGCAGCCAAGTCTGGTCGTCCACTGAAGCTTTCTTT.

The table lists this clonotype with a few counts. The chain couples TRBV6-2 or TRBV6-3 to TRBJ2-7, with D tentatively TRBD1 or TRBD2 (5 bases each). CDR1 and CDR2 (germline): MNHEY, SVGEGT. Deletions cut 5 bases from V and 9 bases from J, with 17 bases between. This CDR3 comprises 13 residues. The CDR3 DNA sequence: TGTGCCAGCAGTCACGGGACGAATGTGGGGCAGTACTTC. Translated: CASSHGTNVGQYF.

This clonotype was recorded a few times. The J gene is TRBJ2-7, the V gene TRBV21-1; TRBD1, the table's D call, was not compared with the DNA. TRBV21-1 is termed a pseudogene. The CDR3 is made up of 14 amino acids. CDR3 bases: TGTGCCAGCCTCTTCAGGACAGGGGTCTACGAGCAGTACGTC. It yields the protein CASLFRTGVYEQYV.

This clonotype turned up a few times. This sequence joins TRBV6-1 and TRBJ2-3, with 9 nucleotides matching TRBD2. Germline V lookup: CDR1 MNHNS, CDR2 SASEGT. The CDR3 is 16 residues long. After removal of 8 bases from V and 4 bases from J, the junction contained 13 bases not matched to a gene. The DNA for the CDR3 is TGTGCCAGCCGGAGTCGGGGCGGGGGGGCCGCAGATACGCAGTATTTT. Translated, it gives CASRSRGGGAADTQYF.

V is TRBV4-3 and J is TRBJ2-2; 7 nucleotides agree with TRBD2. This CDR3 has 15 amino acids. The V and J ends lost 5 bases and 3 bases, in that order; junction bases with no gene match: 6. Per the germline V gene, CDR1 is LGHNA and CDR2 is YSLEER. CDR3 coding DNA: TGCGCCAGCAGCGGGGAGGGTGTTGACACCGGGGAGCTGTTTTTT. This translates into CASSGEGVDTGELFF.

J is TRBJ1-5 and V is TRBV12-3 or TRBV12-4; weak D call: TRBD1 (5 bases). V was cut by 9 bases and J by 6 bases, with 30 bases left in between. The CDR3 is 18 amino acids. The CDR3 DNA follows: TGTGCCAGAACCGAGTTTCTAGGACATTACCGAATCCGTCAGCCCCAGCATTTT. It yields the protein CARTEFLGHYRIRQPQHF.

This clonotype was seen ten or more times. The chain joins TRBV27 to TRBJ2-5; TRBD2 matches at 9 bases. This CDR3 comprises 13 residues. Per germline, CDR1 MNHEY and CDR2 SMNVEV (reference sequence). Losses at the gene ends were 5 bases for V and 10 bases for J; bases not matched to a gene: 8. The CDR3 loop is CASSTGASGIQYF. CDR3 bases: TGTGCCAGCAGTACAGGGGCTAGCGGGATCCAGTACTTC.

This clonotype was counted ten times or more. The rearrangement links TRBV11-2 to TRBJ2-7, with 9 bases identical to TRBD1. This CDR3 is built from 13 residues. The germline V gene has CDR1 SGHAT and CDR2 FQNNGV. V lost 6 bases and J lost 2; bases outside the gene matches: 2. For the CDR3, the DNA is TGTGCCAGCAGGACAGGGGGGACCTACGAGCAGTACTTC. It is translated as CASRTGGTYEQYF. Drawing the rest from reference TRBV11-2 and TRBJ2-7, the complete variable domain is EAGVAQSPRYKIIEKRQSVAFWCNPISGHATLYWYQQILGQGPKLLIQFQNNGVVDDSQLPKDRFSAERLKGVDSTLKIQPAKLEDSAVYLCASRTGGTYEQYFGPGTRLTVT.

In this sample, this clonotype turned up a few times. V is TRBV11-2 and J is TRBJ1-6; possible D gene TRBD1, 5 bases. Germline lookup yields CDR1 SGHAT and CDR2 FQNNGV. This CDR3 has 15 residues. V was shortened by 2 bases and J by 4 bases, with 9 bases between the two germline ends. The CDR3 coding sequence is TGTGCCAGCAGCTTACGGGACGGATATAATTCACCCCTCCACTTT. It translates to CASSLRDGYNSPLHF.

This clonotype was recorded at least ten times. V gene TRBV11-2 combines with J gene TRBJ2-2; D is unresolved. The CDR3 has 13 amino acids. In germline, CDR1 is SGHAT, CDR2 FQNNGV. Trimming left V 1 base short and J 4 bases short, with 4 bases between. CDR3 sequence reads: CASSLASTGELFF. DNA of the CDR3: TGTGCCAGCAGCTTAGCGTCCACCGGGGAGCTGTTTTTT. The variable domain in full, completed from reference TRBV11-2 and TRBJ2-2, reads EAGVAQSPRYKIIEKRQSVAFWCNPISGHATLYWYQQILGQGPKLLIQFQNNGVVDDSQLPKDRFSAERLKGVDSTLKIQPAKLEDSAVYLCASSLASTGELFFGEGSRLTVL.

The chain links TRBV7-9 to TRBJ2-3; TRBD1 might be the D (5 bases). Trimming took 0 bases from V and 4 from J, leaving 17 bases between them. Germline V CDR1 and CDR2: SEHNR, FQNEAQ (reference sequence). CDR3 length: 17 amino acids. CDR3 sequence (DNA): TGTGCCAGCAGCTTAGCCAGGGATGCTTTAATGTCAGATACGCAGTATTTT. It specifies CASSLARDALMSDTQYF.

This chain joins TRBV4-2 and TRBJ2-1; 9 positions agree with TRBD1. The CDR3 runs 17 residues. Germline V gives CDR1 LGHNA, CDR2 YNFKEQ. With V trimmed by 0 bases and J by 4 bases, 7 bases remained unmatched. Here the CDR3 reads CASSQDFGDRVYNEQFF. In DNA form, the CDR3 reads TGTGCCAGCAGCCAAGATTTCGGGGACAGGGTATACAATGAGCAGTTCTTC.

The rearrangement joins TRBV11-2 to TRBJ2-7; D might be TRBD1 or TRBD2, each matching 5 bases. V dropped 0 bases and J dropped 3 bases, with 9 bases sitting between them. CDR3 length: 14 residues. Germline V gene sequence: CDR1 SGHAT, CDR2 FQNNGV. CDR3 sequence: CASSLDGTDYEQYF. The CDR3 DNA reads TGTGCCAGCAGCTTAGACGGGACGGACTACGAGCAGTACTTC. The full variable domain, in which reference TRBV11-2 and TRBJ2-7 provide the parts outside the CDR3, is EAGVAQSPRYKIIEKRQSVAFWCNPISGHATLYWYQQILGQGPKLLIQFQNNGVVDDSQLPKDRFSAERLKGVDSTLKIQPAKLEDSAVYLCASSLDGTDYEQYFGPGTRLTVT.